The sequence of this TCR beta chain was determined in a study of neoadjuvant anti-PD-1 for oral cavity cancer. This table comes from immunoSEQ multiplex PCR, and its TCRdb copy is limited to in-frame clones, with some not included. The sample has about 16,000 clones, 50% to 75% seen once. V lost 5 bases and J lost 5, with 15 bases in between. CDR1 is SEHNR and CDR2 is FQNEAQ in the germline V gene (reference sequence). This CDR3 has 15 amino acids. As concerns this clone: Its antigen is unidentified.

Study outcomes and limitations: Only a few patients per response group were TCR-analyzed; validation needed.

The sequenced sample was PBMCs, obtained before nivolumab (anti-PD-1) treatment. The origin of this receptor is a person aged 35 to 85 with oral cavity squamous cell carcinoma. V is TRBV7-9 and J is TRBJ1-4; D is ambiguous. CDR3 DNA: TGTGCCAGCAGCCCCGGAGCCGGAGGAAATGAAAAACTGTTTTTT. Translation: CASSPGAGGNEKLFF.